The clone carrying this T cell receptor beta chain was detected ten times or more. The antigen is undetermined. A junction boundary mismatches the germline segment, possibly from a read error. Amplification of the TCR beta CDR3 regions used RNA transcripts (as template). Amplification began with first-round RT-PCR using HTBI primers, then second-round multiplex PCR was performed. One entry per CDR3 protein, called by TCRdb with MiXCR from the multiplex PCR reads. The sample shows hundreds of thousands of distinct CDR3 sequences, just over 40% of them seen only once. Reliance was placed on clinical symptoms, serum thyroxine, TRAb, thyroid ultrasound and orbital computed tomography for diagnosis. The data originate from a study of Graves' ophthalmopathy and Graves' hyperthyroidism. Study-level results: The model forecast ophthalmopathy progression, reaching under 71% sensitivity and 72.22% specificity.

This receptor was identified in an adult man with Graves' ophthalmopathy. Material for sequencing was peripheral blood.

The CDR3 protein is CASSGGQGGETQYF. CDR3 DNA: TGTGCCAGCAGCGGGGGACAGGGAGGGGAGACCCAGTACTTC. The chain combines TRBV5-1 with TRBJ2-5, with D possibly TRBD1 on 9 matching bases. The CDR3 sequence is 14 residues long. Germline V gives CDR1 SGHRS, CDR2 YFSETQ.